Described below is a single TCR beta chain sequence and its context. This sample is part of a study of blood T cell repertoires in COVID-19. Overall study: Acute and convalescent COVID-19 specimens originated in the United States, Italy and Spain.

TCRdb's copy holds only in-frame clones and misses some; the assay was immunoSEQ multiplex PCR. The sample gives roughly 25,000 clones, about 88% of which show up once; 22% is in the top ten. Sequencing used peripheral blood. This clonotype originated in a man in his sixties or seventies in a cohort sampled during active COVID-19.

This CDR3 reads CASSLIGTSGSRTGELFF. CDR3 bases: TGTGCCAGCAGTTTAATCGGGACTAGCGGGAGTCGGACCGGGGAGCTGTTTTTT. The genes are TRBV28 and TRBJ2-2, with 14 positions matching TRBD2. V dropped 2 bases and J dropped 5; count of bases not matched to a gene: 7. This CDR3 region has 18 residues. The germline gives CDR1 MDHEN, CDR2 SYDVKM.